This T cell receptor (beta chain) comes out of a study of OX40 agonist ivuxolimab in advanced cancers. The V end was cut by 0 bases, the J end by 2 bases, with 13 bases between. The CDR3 runs 16 residues. Germline CDR1 SGHDT, CDR2 YYEEEE. TCRdb's copy holds only in-frame clones and misses some; the assay was immunoSEQ multiplex PCR. The sample includes around 70,000 clones, 84% of them seen just once. The sequencing here drew on CD4+ or CD8+ T cells sorted from blood, taken in a trial of the OX40 agonist ivuxolimab. The receptor comes from an adult with an advanced solid tumor such as melanoma, head and neck, liver or kidney cancer. V usage is TRBV5-6 and J usage is TRBJ2-3; D call uncertain. CDR3 DNA sequence: TGTGCCAGCAGCTTGGTGGGTTTGGATATCACAGATACGCAGTATTTT. Protein: CASSLVGLDITDTQYF.